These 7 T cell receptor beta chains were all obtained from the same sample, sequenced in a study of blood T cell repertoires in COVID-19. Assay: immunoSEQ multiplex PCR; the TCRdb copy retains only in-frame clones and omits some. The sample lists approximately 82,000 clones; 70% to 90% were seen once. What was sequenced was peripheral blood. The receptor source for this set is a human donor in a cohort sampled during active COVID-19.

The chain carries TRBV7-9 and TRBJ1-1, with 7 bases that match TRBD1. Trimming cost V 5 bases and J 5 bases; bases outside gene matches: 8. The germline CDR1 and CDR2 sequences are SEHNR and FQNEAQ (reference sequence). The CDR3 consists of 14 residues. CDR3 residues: CASSRTGERTEAFF. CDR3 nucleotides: TGTGCCAGCAGCCGAACAGGGGAGAGGACTGAAGCTTTCTTT. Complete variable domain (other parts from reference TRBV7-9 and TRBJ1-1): DTGVSQNPRHKITKRGQNVTFRCDPISEHNRLYWYRQTLGQGPEFLTYFQNEAQLEKSRLLSDRFSAERPKGSFSTLEIQRTEQGDSAMYLCASSRTGERTEAFFGQGTRLTVV.

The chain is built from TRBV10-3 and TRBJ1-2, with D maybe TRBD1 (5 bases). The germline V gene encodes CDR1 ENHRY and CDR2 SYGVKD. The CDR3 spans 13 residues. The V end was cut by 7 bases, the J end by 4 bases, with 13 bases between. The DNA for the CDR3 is TGTGCCATCACCCAGGGTGAGCGCTATGGCTACACCTTC. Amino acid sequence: CAITQGERYGYTF.

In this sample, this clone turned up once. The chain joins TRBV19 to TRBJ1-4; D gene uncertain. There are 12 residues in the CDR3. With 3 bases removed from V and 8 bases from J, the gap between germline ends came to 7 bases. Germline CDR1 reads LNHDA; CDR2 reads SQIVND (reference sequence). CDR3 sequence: CASSITGEKLFF. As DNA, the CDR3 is TGTGCCAGTAGTATTACCGGGGAAAAACTGTTTTTT.

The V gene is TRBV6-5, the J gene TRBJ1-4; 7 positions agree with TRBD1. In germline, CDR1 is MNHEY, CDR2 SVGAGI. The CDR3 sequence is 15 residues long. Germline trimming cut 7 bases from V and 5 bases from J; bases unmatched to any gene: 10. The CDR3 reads CASKGSQGVNEKLFF. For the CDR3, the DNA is TGTGCCAGCAAGGGAAGCCAGGGGGTCAATGAAAAACTGTTTTTT.

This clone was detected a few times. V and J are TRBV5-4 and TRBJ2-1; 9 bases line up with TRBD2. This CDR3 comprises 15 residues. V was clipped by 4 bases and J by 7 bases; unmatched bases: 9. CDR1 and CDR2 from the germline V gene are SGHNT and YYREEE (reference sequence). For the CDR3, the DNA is TGTGCCAGCAGCAAAGTAGCGGGGGCGGGTAATGAGCAGTTCTTC. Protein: CASSKVAGAGNEQFF.

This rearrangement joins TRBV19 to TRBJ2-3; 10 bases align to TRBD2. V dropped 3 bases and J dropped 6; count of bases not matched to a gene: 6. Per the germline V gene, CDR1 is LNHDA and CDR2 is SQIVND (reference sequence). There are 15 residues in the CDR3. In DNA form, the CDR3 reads TGTGCCAGTAGTATCCGAGCGGGGGGGCCGGATACGCAGTATTTT. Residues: CASSIRAGGPDTQYF.

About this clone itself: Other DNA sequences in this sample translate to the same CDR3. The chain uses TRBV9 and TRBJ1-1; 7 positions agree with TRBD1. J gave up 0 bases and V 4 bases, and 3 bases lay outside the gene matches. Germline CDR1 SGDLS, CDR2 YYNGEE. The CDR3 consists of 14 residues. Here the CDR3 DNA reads TGTGCCAGCAGCCCGGGACAGCTGAACACTGAAGCTTTCTTT. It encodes CASSPGQLNTEAFF.